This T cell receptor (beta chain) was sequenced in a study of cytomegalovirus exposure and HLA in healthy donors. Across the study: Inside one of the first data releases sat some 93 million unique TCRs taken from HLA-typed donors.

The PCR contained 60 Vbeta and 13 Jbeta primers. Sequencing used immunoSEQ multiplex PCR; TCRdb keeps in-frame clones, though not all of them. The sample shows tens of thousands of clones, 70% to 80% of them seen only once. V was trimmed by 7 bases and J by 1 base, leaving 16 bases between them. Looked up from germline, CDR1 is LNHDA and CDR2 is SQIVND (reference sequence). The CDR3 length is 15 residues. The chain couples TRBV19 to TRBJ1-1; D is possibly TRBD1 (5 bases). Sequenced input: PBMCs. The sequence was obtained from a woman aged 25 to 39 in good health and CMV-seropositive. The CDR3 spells CASIQRGWGNTEAFF. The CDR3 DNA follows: TGTGCCAGTATTCAAAGGGGTTGGGGGAACACTGAAGCTTTCTTT.